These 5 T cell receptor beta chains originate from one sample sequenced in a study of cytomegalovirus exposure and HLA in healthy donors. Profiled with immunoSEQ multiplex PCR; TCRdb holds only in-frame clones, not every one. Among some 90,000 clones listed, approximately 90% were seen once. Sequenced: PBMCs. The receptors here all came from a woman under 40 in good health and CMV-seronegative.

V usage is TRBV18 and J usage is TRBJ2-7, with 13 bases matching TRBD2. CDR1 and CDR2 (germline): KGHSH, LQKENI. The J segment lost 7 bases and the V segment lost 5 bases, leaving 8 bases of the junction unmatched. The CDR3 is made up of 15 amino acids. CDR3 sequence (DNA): TGTGCCAGCTCAGGATCGACTAGCGGGGGGAGAGAGCAGTACTTC. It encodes CASSGSTSGGREQYF. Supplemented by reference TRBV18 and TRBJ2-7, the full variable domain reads NAGVMQNPRHLVRRRGQEARLRCSPMKGHSHVYWYRQLPEEGLKFMVYLQKENIIDESGMPKERFSAEFPKEGPSILRIQQVVRGDSAAYFCASSGSTSGGREQYFGPGTRLTVT.

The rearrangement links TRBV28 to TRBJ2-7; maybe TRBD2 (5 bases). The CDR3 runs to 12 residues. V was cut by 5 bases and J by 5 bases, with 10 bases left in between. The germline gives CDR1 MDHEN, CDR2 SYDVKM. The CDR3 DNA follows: TGTGCCAGCAGTGCGGGTGTCCACGAGCAGTACTTC. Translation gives CASSAGVHEQYF.

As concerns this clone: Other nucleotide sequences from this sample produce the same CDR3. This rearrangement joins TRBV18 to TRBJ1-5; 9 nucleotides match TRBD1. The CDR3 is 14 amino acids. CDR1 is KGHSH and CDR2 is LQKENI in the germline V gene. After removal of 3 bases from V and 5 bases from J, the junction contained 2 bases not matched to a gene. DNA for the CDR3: TGTGCCAGCTCACCTCGACAGGGGGATCAGCCCCAGCATTTT. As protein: CASSPRQGDQPQHF.

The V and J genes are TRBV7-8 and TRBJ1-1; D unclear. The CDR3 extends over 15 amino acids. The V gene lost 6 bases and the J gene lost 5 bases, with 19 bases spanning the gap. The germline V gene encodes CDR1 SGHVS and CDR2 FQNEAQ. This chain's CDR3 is CASSRGDYGNTEAFF. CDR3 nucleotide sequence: TGTGCCAGCAGTCGTGGGGATTACGGGAATACTGAAGCTTTCTTT.

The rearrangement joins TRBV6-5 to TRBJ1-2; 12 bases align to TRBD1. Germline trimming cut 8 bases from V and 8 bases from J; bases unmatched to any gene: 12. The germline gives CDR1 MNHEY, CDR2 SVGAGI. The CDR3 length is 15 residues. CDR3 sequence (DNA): TGTGCCAGCCGGCGTGGGACAGGGGGCTTGGGAGGCTACACCTTC. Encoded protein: CASRRGTGGLGGYTF.